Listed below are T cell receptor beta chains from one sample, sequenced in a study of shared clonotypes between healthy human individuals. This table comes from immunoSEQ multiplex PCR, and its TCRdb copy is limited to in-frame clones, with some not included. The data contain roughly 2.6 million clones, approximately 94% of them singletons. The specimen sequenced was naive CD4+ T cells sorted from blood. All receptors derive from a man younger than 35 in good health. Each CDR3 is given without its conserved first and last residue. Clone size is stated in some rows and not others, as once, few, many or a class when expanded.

cdr3_aa: ASSLGTANEKLF
v_call: TRBV7-9
j_call: TRBJ1-4
clone_size: -

cdr3_aa: ASSQGTDSPLH
v_call: TRBV4-1
j_call: TRBJ1-6
clone_size: -

cdr3_aa: ATSYRSGAETQY
v_call: TRBV15
j_call: TRBJ2-5
clone_size: -

cdr3_aa: ASSLTRDTRLGETQY
v_call: TRBV7-9
j_call: TRBJ2-5
clone_size: -

cdr3_aa: ASSQGRGPTEAF
v_call: TRBV4-3
j_call: TRBJ1-1
clone_size: -

cdr3_aa: ASSLGGRGGNTIY
v_call: TRBV7-2
j_call: TRBJ1-3
clone_size: -

cdr3_aa: ASSLVAGPNQPQH
v_call: TRBV28
j_call: TRBJ1-5
clone_size: -

cdr3_aa: ASSLVAASSYNEQF
v_call: TRBV5-1
j_call: TRBJ2-1
clone_size: -

cdr3_aa: ASIKTRTGTSTDTQY
v_call: TRBV7-9
j_call: TRBJ2-3
clone_size: -

cdr3_aa: ASSWGNEQF
v_call: TRBV6-5
j_call: TRBJ2-1
clone_size: -

cdr3_aa: ASRPSGTYEQY
v_call: TRBV7-3
j_call: TRBJ2-7
clone_size: -

cdr3_aa: ASTRGGSSYEQY
v_call: TRBV5-4
j_call: TRBJ2-7
clone_size: -

cdr3_aa: ASSSTGGRTEAF
v_call: TRBV28
j_call: TRBJ1-1
clone_size: once

cdr3_aa: ASSFGTLSDTQY
v_call: TRBV7-9
j_call: TRBJ2-3
clone_size: -

cdr3_aa: ASTYAGGSYEQY
v_call: TRBV6-6
j_call: TRBJ2-7
clone_size: -

cdr3_aa: ASSETVYGYT
v_call: TRBV6-1
j_call: TRBJ1-2
clone_size: once

cdr3_aa: ASQQSYYGYT
v_call: TRBV2
j_call: TRBJ1-2
clone_size: -

cdr3_aa: ASSSPSGRPGTSTDTQY
v_call: TRBV19
j_call: TRBJ2-3
clone_size: once

cdr3_aa: ASSAIAGGPGSSYNEQF
v_call: TRBV6-1
j_call: TRBJ2-1
clone_size: -

cdr3_aa: AGGTSGEGEQY
v_call: TRBV2
j_call: TRBJ2-7
clone_size: -

cdr3_aa: ASSLGTSGSYEQY
v_call: TRBV11-2
j_call: TRBJ2-7
clone_size: -

cdr3_aa: ASRKGDRGTYGYT
v_call: TRBV19
j_call: TRBJ1-2
clone_size: once

cdr3_aa: ASSLGQGYNEQF
v_call: TRBV5-1
j_call: TRBJ2-1
clone_size: few

cdr3_aa: ASSLLGADTGELF
v_call: TRBV7-3
j_call: TRBJ2-2
clone_size: -

cdr3_aa: SARGDLGGGYT
v_call: TRBV29-1
j_call: TRBJ1-2
clone_size: -

cdr3_aa: ASNYVEQETQY
v_call: TRBV2
j_call: TRBJ2-5
clone_size: -

cdr3_aa: ASTTVLGTFGNTIY
v_call: TRBV19
j_call: TRBJ1-3
clone_size: -

cdr3_aa: ASSRGTVGSTDTQY
v_call: TRBV14
j_call: TRBJ2-3
clone_size: -

cdr3_aa: ASSKEEPSFLANTEAF
v_call: TRBV21-1
j_call: TRBJ1-1
clone_size: -

cdr3_aa: ASSTGTYEQY
v_call: TRBV28
j_call: TRBJ2-7
clone_size: -

cdr3_aa: ASNQGGRTYNEQF
v_call: TRBV7-9
j_call: TRBJ2-1
clone_size: -

cdr3_aa: ASQTIVYSNQPQH
v_call: TRBV6-1
j_call: TRBJ1-5
clone_size: -

cdr3_aa: ATSRENTKVGETQY
v_call: TRBV15
j_call: TRBJ2-5
clone_size: -

cdr3_aa: ASSQIAGTSYNEQF
v_call: TRBV14
j_call: TRBJ2-1
clone_size: -

cdr3_aa: ASSAAGVPGELF
v_call: TRBV7-2
j_call: TRBJ2-2
clone_size: -

cdr3_aa: ASSYSTSDNYGYT
v_call: TRBV6-5
j_call: TRBJ1-2
clone_size: -

cdr3_aa: ASSVDYEQY
v_call: TRBV7-2
j_call: TRBJ2-7
clone_size: once

cdr3_aa: AISAGTNNNEQF
v_call: TRBV10-3
j_call: TRBJ2-1
clone_size: -

cdr3_aa: ASSLGTSTNEKLF
v_call: TRBV5-1
j_call: TRBJ1-4
clone_size: -

cdr3_aa: ASSGDRVGGYT
v_call: TRBV7-9
j_call: TRBJ1-2
clone_size: few

cdr3_aa: ASSLAPDFLYEQY
v_call: TRBV5-1
j_call: TRBJ2-7
clone_size: -

cdr3_aa: ASSSPYGEF
v_call: TRBV2
j_call: TRBJ2-1
clone_size: -

cdr3_aa: ASSYPPTHSYEQY
v_call: TRBV6-6
j_call: TRBJ2-7
clone_size: -

cdr3_aa: ASSFDGGEQY
v_call: TRBV5-1
j_call: TRBJ2-7
clone_size: -

cdr3_aa: ASSLGGQGAVYNEQF
v_call: TRBV7-7
j_call: TRBJ2-1
clone_size: -

cdr3_aa: ASSRIGAGEETQY
v_call: TRBV18
j_call: TRBJ2-5
clone_size: -

cdr3_aa: GVASSTDTQY
v_call: TRBV6-1
j_call: TRBJ2-3
clone_size: -

cdr3_aa: ASSLEPGDYGYT
v_call: TRBV5-1
j_call: TRBJ1-2
clone_size: -

cdr3_aa: ASASGGGTYEQY
v_call: TRBV19
j_call: TRBJ2-7
clone_size: -

cdr3_aa: ASSSGGLGSYEQY
v_call: TRBV7-3
j_call: TRBJ2-7
clone_size: once

cdr3_aa: ASSGQGSATEAF
v_call: TRBV28
j_call: TRBJ1-1
clone_size: -

cdr3_aa: ASRQGLGYEQY
v_call: TRBV27
j_call: -
clone_size: -

cdr3_aa: ASSFIPTSGRTYEQY
v_call: TRBV5-4
j_call: TRBJ2-7
clone_size: -

cdr3_aa: ASSQDGLGNQPQH
v_call: TRBV23-1
j_call: TRBJ1-5
clone_size: -

cdr3_aa: ASSLVPSGNEQY
v_call: TRBV7-2
j_call: TRBJ2-7
clone_size: -

cdr3_aa: ASSSGQRTQY
v_call: TRBV6-6
j_call: TRBJ2-5
clone_size: once

cdr3_aa: ASSYWGGGASPLH
v_call: TRBV6-5
j_call: TRBJ1-6
clone_size: few